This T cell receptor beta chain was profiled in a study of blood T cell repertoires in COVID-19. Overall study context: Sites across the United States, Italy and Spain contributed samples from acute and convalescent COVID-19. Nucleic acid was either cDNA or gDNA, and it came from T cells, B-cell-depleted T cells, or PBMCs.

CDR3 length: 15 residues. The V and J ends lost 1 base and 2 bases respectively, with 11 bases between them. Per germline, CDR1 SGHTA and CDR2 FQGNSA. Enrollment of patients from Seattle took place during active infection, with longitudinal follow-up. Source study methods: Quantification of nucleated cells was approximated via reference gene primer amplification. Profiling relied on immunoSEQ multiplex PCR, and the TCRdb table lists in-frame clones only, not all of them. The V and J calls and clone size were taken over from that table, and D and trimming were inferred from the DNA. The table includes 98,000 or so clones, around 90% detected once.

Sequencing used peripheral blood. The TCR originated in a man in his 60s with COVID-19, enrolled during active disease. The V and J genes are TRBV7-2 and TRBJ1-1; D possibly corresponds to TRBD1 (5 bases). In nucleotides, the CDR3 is TGTGCCAGCAGCTTAGAAGGACACTATAACACTGAAGCTTTCTTT. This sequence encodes CASSLEGHYNTEAFF.